Below, 32 T cell receptor beta chains from the same sample are listed, as sequenced in a study of blood T cell repertoires in COVID-19. The method was immunoSEQ multiplex PCR; TCRdb's version includes in-frame clones alone and lacks a portion of them. This table holds around 500,000 clones, approximately 90% found once. Sequencing was performed on PBMCs or T cells enriched from blood (not recorded which). These receptors were collected from a woman aged 40 to 50 who had recovered from COVID-19.

The chain couples TRBV15 to TRBJ1-1; D remains ambiguous. The V gene's germline CDR1 is LNHNV and CDR2 YYDKDF (reference sequence). Trimming removed 3 bases from V and 0 bases from J, with 5 bases in between. The CDR3 covers 13 residues. The CDR3 region has the DNA TGTGCCACCAGCAGGCAGTTGAACACTGAAGCTTTCTTT. Translating gives CATSRQLNTEAFF.

V and J are TRBV4-1 and TRBJ1-2; no clear D gene. The V end lost 0 bases, the J end lost 4 bases, and 15 bases lay between the germline ends. Per germline, CDR1 MGHRA and CDR2 YSYEKL. The CDR3 loop spans 16 amino acids. The CDR3 DNA reads TGCGCCAGCAGCCAAGAGGGAGGGATGACCTCCTATGGCTACACCTTC. Amino acids: CASSQEGGMTSYGYTF.

The chain employs TRBV19 and TRBJ1-2; D unresolved. This CDR3 has 14 residues. CDR1 and CDR2 (germline): LNHDA, SQIVND (reference sequence). V gave up 3 bases and J gave up 0 bases, with 8 bases separating them. The CDR3 coding sequence is TGTGCCAGTAGTATGTTATCTTCTAACTATGGCTACACCTTC. This sequence encodes CASSMLSSNYGYTF.

This clone was observed a single time. The chain is built from TRBV7-2 and TRBJ2-7, with 11 bases matching TRBD1. CDR1 SGHTA and CDR2 FQGNSA come from the germline V gene. J was trimmed by 0 bases and V by 6 bases; bases with no gene match: 7. The CDR3 is 16 amino acids. Here the CDR3 reads CASRQDRGQSSYEQYF. The DNA for the CDR3 is TGTGCCAGCAGACAGGACAGGGGGCAGAGCTCCTACGAGCAGTACTTC.

The V and J genes are TRBV9 and TRBJ2-7; D is perhaps TRBD2 (6 bases). The CDR3 spans 14 residues. The germline V and J ends were trimmed by 2 bases and 0 bases, with 9 bases remaining between them. CDR1 and CDR2 from the germline V gene are SGDLS and YYNGEE. As DNA, the CDR3 is TGTGCCAGCAGCGTGTTGGGGGGCTCCTACGAGCAGTACTTC. Amino acid sequence: CASSVLGGSYEQYF.

The chain uses TRBV6-5 and TRBJ2-1, with 9 positions matching TRBD2. From germline, CDR1 is MNHEY and CDR2 SVGAGI. The CDR3 spans 15 residues. J was trimmed by 4 bases and V by 5 bases; bases with no gene match: 6. CDR3: CASSPSTSGYNEQFF. Here the CDR3 DNA reads TGTGCCAGCAGTCCCTCCACTAGCGGGTACAATGAGCAGTTCTTC.

J is TRBJ2-7 and V is TRBV2; possible D gene TRBD1, 7 bases. V gave up 8 bases and J gave up 5 bases, with 25 bases separating them. The CDR3 loop spans 16 amino acids. Germline values: CDR1 SNHLY, CDR2 FYNNEI. The CDR3 sequence: CASEQGTRGRFHEQYF. The CDR3 nucleotides read TGTGCCAGCGAACAGGGGACCCGGGGGAGGTTCCACGAGCAGTACTTC.

CDR3 DNA sequence: TGTGCCAGCAGCCTTGGACAGGGGGGCTACACCTTC. It encodes CASSLGQGGYTF. V is TRBV9 and J is TRBJ1-2, with 9 bases lining up with TRBD1. With V trimmed by 4 bases and J by 8 bases, 3 bases remained unmatched. Germline V lookup: CDR1 SGDLS, CDR2 YYNGEE. The CDR3 is made up of 12 amino acids.

This chain uses TRBV11-3 with TRBJ1-2; a weak D match, TRBD1 (5 bases). The CDR3 runs 13 residues. Germline V gives CDR1 SGHNT, CDR2 YENEEA. The germline V and J ends were trimmed by 1 base and 2 bases, with 5 bases remaining between them. The CDR3, as DNA: TGTGCCAGCAGCTTAGCAGGGAACTATGGCTACACCTTC. This gives the protein CASSLAGNYGYTF. Full variable domain (missing parts from reference TRBV11-3 and TRBJ1-2): EAGVVQSPRYKIIEKKQPVAFWCNPISGHNTLYWYLQNLGQGPELLIRYENEEAVDDSQLPKDRFSAERLKGVDSTLKIQPAELGDSAVYLCASSLAGNYGYTFGSGTRLTVV.

The chain couples TRBV29-1 to TRBJ1-6, with 7 bases aligning to TRBD1. Germline CDR1 and CDR2: SQVTM and ANQGSEA. This CDR3 is 14 amino acids long. V shed 7 bases, J shed 6 bases, and the junction held 9 bases outside the gene matches. Here the CDR3 DNA reads TGCAGCGCTCGGGACAGTCAATTTAATTCACCCCTCCACTTT. Residues: CSARDSQFNSPLHF.

The chain carries TRBV11-2 and TRBJ2-1; D is perhaps TRBD1 (5 bases). Trimming removed 4 bases at V and 5 bases at J, with 9 bases between. This CDR3 comprises 13 residues. Germline V gene data show CDR1 as SGHAT and CDR2 as FQNNGV. The CDR3 nucleotides are TGTGCCAGCAGCTGGGGCGTTAACAATGAGCAGTTCTTC. Translation: CASSWGVNNEQFF.

The chain recombines TRBV9 with TRBJ2-5; TRBD1 matches at 7 bases. Trimming took 1 base from V and 2 from J; bases not matched to a gene: 8. Germline CDR1 SGDLS, CDR2 YYNGEE. This CDR3 spans 16 amino acids. CDR3 region: CASSVFKGAKQETQYF. The CDR3 bases are TGTGCCAGCAGCGTATTTAAGGGGGCGAAACAAGAGACCCAGTACTTC.

V is TRBV13 and J is TRBJ2-7, with 10 bases lining up with TRBD1. CDR1 PRHDT and CDR2 FYEKMQ come from the germline V gene (reference sequence). V gave up 5 bases and J gave up 1 base; unmatched junction bases: 5. The length of the CDR3 is 15 residues. CDR3 in amino acids: CASSERTGGSYEQYF. The CDR3 DNA reads TGTGCCAGCAGCGAACGGACAGGGGGTTCCTACGAGCAGTACTTC.

DNA for the CDR3: TGTGCCAGCAGCTTGGACACCGGGACTAGTCCCATCTACGAGCAGTACTTC. Amino acids: CASSLDTGTSPIYEQYF. The chain recombines TRBV7-8 with TRBJ2-7, with 8 bases fitting TRBD2. The CDR3 covers 17 residues. V shed 3 bases and J 3 bases; nucleotides not matched to a gene: 13. Germline V gene data show CDR1 as SGHVS and CDR2 as FQNEAQ.

The chain joins TRBV7-9 to TRBJ2-1; possibly TRBD1 for D (6 bases). The CDR3 is 16 residues long. Germline lookup yields CDR1 SEHNR and CDR2 FQNEAQ (reference sequence). V was pared by 3 bases and J by 8 bases, with 20 bases between. This CDR3 is CASSLRAQGYVDEQFF. Written as DNA, the CDR3 is TGTGCCAGCAGCTTGAGGGCGCAGGGGTATGTAGATGAGCAGTTCTTC.

This rearrangement joins TRBV19 to TRBJ1-2; D ambiguous. Germline V gene sequence: CDR1 LNHDA, CDR2 SQIVND (reference sequence). The CDR3 totals 13 residues. Trimming pared 3 bases from V and 2 bases from J, leaving 7 bases between. The CDR3 is CASSIAQNYGYTF. Here the CDR3 DNA reads TGTGCCAGTAGTATTGCTCAGAACTATGGCTACACCTTC.

This clone came up once. This sequence joins TRBV4-1 and TRBJ1-2, with 7 bases lining up with TRBD1. CDR3 length equals 14 residues. Looked up from germline, CDR1 is MGHRA and CDR2 is YSYEKL. The ends lost 5 bases at V and 4 bases at J; junction bases unmatched: 7. For the CDR3, the DNA is TGCGCCAGCAGCAGGGACACAGGGGCCTATGGCTACACCTTC. Amino acids: CASSRDTGAYGYTF.

The genes are TRBV11-2 and TRBJ1-2; 9 bases line up with TRBD1. CDR3 length equals 16 residues. CDR1 SGHAT and CDR2 FQNNGV come from the germline V gene. After removal of 0 bases from V and 5 bases from J, the junction contained 7 bases not matched to a gene. CDR3: CASSLEAGTGSYGYTF. The CDR3 region has the DNA TGTGCCAGCAGCTTAGAGGCAGGGACAGGGTCGTATGGCTACACCTTC.

The chain is built from TRBV25-1 and TRBJ1-1; no clear D gene. V was trimmed by 7 bases and J by 1 base, leaving 16 bases between them. CDR1 is MGHDK, CDR2 SYGVNS, per germline. This CDR3 contains 15 residues. CDR3 sequence reads: CASTRGLTQNTEAFF. Written as DNA, the CDR3 is TGTGCCAGCACCAGAGGACTGACACAGAACACTGAAGCTTTCTTT.

Only one count was recorded for this clone. The rearrangement links TRBV21-1 to TRBJ1-1; the table's D call, TRBD1, was not checked against the DNA. TRBV21-1 counts as a pseudogene. The CDR3 is 15 residues long. CDR3 nucleotides: TGTGCCAGCAGCAAATTGGGACAGTTTGGCACTGAAGCTTTCTTT. Protein product: CASSKLGQFGTEAFF.

The V call is TRBV2, the J call TRBJ2-5; no firm D call. V was pared by 7 bases and J by 3 bases, with 3 bases between. Germline CDR1 reads SNHLY; CDR2 reads FYNNEI. The CDR3 is 10 residues long. As DNA, the CDR3 is TGTGCCAGCACCGAAGAGACCCAGTACTTC. As protein: CASTEETQYF.

The rearrangement joins TRBV29-1 to TRBJ1-2; D not resolved. The V gene lost 1 base and the J gene lost 4 bases, with 10 bases spanning the gap. CDR3 size: 13 residues. CDR1 and CDR2 (germline): SQVTM, ANQGSEA. The CDR3 DNA reads as TGCAGCGTTGAAGGTCCGGAGGGCTATGGCTACACCTTC. It translates to CSVEGPEGYGYTF.

On this clone: Other nucleotide sequences in the sample specify the same CDR3. The CDR3 nucleotides read TGTGCCAGCAGCCTCGGACTAGCAGATACCGGGGAGCTGTTTTTT. It encodes CASSLGLADTGELFF. The genes are TRBV3-1 (or the pseudogene TRBV3-2) and TRBJ2-2, with TRBD2 matching 8 bases. Germline-derived CDR1 and CDR2 are LGHDT and YNNKEL (reference sequence). Trimming removed 4 bases from V and 5 bases from J; junction bases left unmatched: 6. This CDR3 has 15 amino acids.

The rearrangement links TRBV27 to TRBJ1-2; TRBD1 aligns across 8 bases. Germline V lookup: CDR1 MNHEY, CDR2 SMNVEV (reference sequence). V was pared by 4 bases and J by 4 bases, with 11 bases of the junction left unmatched. This CDR3 region has 16 residues. This CDR3 reads CASSSLRDRMRYGYTF. The CDR3 DNA is TGTGCCAGCAGTTCCCTGCGGGACAGGATGCGCTATGGCTACACCTTC.

This clone was observed once. This chain connects TRBV2 to TRBJ1-6; no definite D call. Germline V gene lookup returns CDR1 SNHLY and CDR2 FYNNEI. Trimming removed 8 bases at V and 0 bases at J, with 8 bases between. This CDR3 is 14 amino acids long. The CDR3 region has the DNA TGTGCCAGCCTAGAGGACTCCTATAATTCACCCCTCCACTTT. Amino acids: CASLEDSYNSPLHF. Full variable domain (missing parts from reference TRBV2 and TRBJ1-6): EPEVTQTPSHQVTQMGQEVILRCVPISNHLYFYWYRQILGQKVEFLVSFYNNEISEKSEIFDDQFSVERPDGSNFTLKIRSTKLEDSAMYFCASLEDSYNSPLHFGNGTRLTVT.

The chain carries TRBV9 and TRBJ2-1; possible D gene TRBD2, 6 bases. The CDR3 extends over 15 amino acids. With 3 bases removed from V and 9 bases from J, the gap between germline ends came to 19 bases. In germline, CDR1 is SGDLS, CDR2 YYNGEE. CDR3 in amino acids: CASSAYSGEDREQFF. DNA for the CDR3: TGTGCCAGCAGCGCATATAGCGGAGAAGACCGTGAGCAGTTCTTC.

V and J are TRBV11-3 and TRBJ2-7; 12 bases match TRBD1. Germline CDR1 SGHNT, CDR2 YENEEA. Losses at the gene ends were 3 bases for V and 5 bases for J; bases not matched to a gene: 14. The CDR3 is made up of 18 amino acids. The CDR3 DNA is TGTGCCAGCAGCTTGAGTCCCGGGACAGGGGGCGTTTTTGACGAGCAGTACTTC. Translated: CASSLSPGTGGVFDEQYF.

The V and J genes are TRBV11-3 and TRBJ1-1; possible D gene TRBD1, 5 bases. Germline lookup yields CDR1 SGHNT and CDR2 YENEEA. The V end was cut by 5 bases, the J end by 5 bases, with 15 bases between. CDR3 size: 14 residues. This chain's CDR3 is CASSGAGGRTEAFF. The CDR3 coding sequence is TGTGCCAGCAGCGGAGCGGGGGGGAGGACTGAAGCTTTCTTT.

The chain links TRBV19 to TRBJ2-2; 10 nucleotides match TRBD2. Germline trimming cut 5 bases from V and 4 bases from J; bases unmatched to any gene: 4. CDR1 is LNHDA and CDR2 is SQIVND in the germline V gene (reference sequence). This CDR3 has 15 amino acids. In nucleotides, the CDR3 is TGTGCCAGTAGTTCCAGGACTAGCGGCACCGGGGAGCTGTTTTTT. Translating gives CASSSRTSGTGELFF. The full variable domain, rest sourced from reference TRBV19 and TRBJ2-2, is DGGITQSPKYLFRKEGQNVTLSCEQNLNHDAMYWYRQDPGQGLRLIYYSQIVNDFQKGDIAEGYSVSREKKESFPLTVTSAQKNPTAFYLCASSSRTSGTGELFFGEGSRLTVL.

The chain has TRBV3-1 (or the pseudogene TRBV3-2) and TRBJ1-3; no clear D gene. The germline CDR1 and CDR2 sequences are LGHDT and YNNKEL (reference sequence). The CDR3 runs 14 residues. V dropped 3 bases and J dropped 0 bases, with 6 bases sitting between them. The CDR3 loop reads CASSHRHSGNTIYF. CDR3 bases: TGTGCCAGCAGCCACAGACACTCTGGAAACACCATATATTTT.

The V and J genes are TRBV7-2 and TRBJ2-1, with TRBD2 matching over 11 bases. CDR1 and CDR2 from the germline V gene are SGHTA and FQGNSA. The CDR3 totals 18 residues. With V trimmed by 5 bases and J by 2 bases, 11 bases remained unmatched. The CDR3 nucleotides read TGTGCCAGCAGCCCCCGGGGTAGCGGGAGGGGAGCCTACAATGAGCAGTTCTTC. Protein: CASSPRGSGRGAYNEQFF.

This chain connects TRBV6-5 to TRBJ1-2; TRBD1 aligns across 7 bases. The CDR3 is 13 amino acids. J gave up 8 bases and V 9 bases, and 12 bases lay outside the gene matches. Germline V gives CDR1 MNHEY, CDR2 SVGAGI. CDR3 nucleotide sequence: TGTGCCAGTTTATACAGGGGCCGCAGGGGCTACACCTTC. It translates to CASLYRGRRGYTF.